This entry lists 2 T cell receptor beta chains sequenced from one sample in a study of human T cells and chemical hapten exposure. Via MiXCR, TCRdb re-called the RACE reads, giving one row per CDR3 protein. Here the sample spans around 71,000 distinct CDR3 sequences, over 7.5% being singletons. Time point described: patch test 1, 2 weeks after DPC sensitization. Documented treatment: therapeutic diphenylcyclopropenone sensitization with weekly scalp DPC. Sequenced here: whole blood, sampled in connection with sensitization to the hapten diphenylcyclopropenone (DPC). These receptors were taken from a woman aged 40-49 years with alopecia areata. Some clones in this sample may be carry-over from other donors' samples.

The chain joins TRBV6-2 or TRBV6-3 to TRBJ2-4; 8 positions agree with TRBD1. Trimming at V came to 2 bases and at J to 1 base, leaving 4 bases not matched to a gene. In germline, CDR1 is MNHEY, CDR2 SVGEGT. The CDR3 loop spans 16 amino acids. CDR3 sequence (DNA): TGTGCCAGCAGTTACCTCCGGACAGGGGCCAAAAACATTCAGTACTTC. Translating it yields CASSYLRTGAKNIQYF.

Comment on this clonotype: Possible read error: a much larger clone is one base away. DNA for the CDR3: TGTGTCAGCAGTGTACAGGGCGATAATTCACCCCTCCACTTT. Residues: CVSSVQGDNSPLHF. The chain carries TRBV11-2 and TRBJ1-6; D is possibly TRBD1 (6 bases). The CDR3 consists of 14 residues. Germline assignment: CDR1 SGHAT and CDR2 FQNNGV.